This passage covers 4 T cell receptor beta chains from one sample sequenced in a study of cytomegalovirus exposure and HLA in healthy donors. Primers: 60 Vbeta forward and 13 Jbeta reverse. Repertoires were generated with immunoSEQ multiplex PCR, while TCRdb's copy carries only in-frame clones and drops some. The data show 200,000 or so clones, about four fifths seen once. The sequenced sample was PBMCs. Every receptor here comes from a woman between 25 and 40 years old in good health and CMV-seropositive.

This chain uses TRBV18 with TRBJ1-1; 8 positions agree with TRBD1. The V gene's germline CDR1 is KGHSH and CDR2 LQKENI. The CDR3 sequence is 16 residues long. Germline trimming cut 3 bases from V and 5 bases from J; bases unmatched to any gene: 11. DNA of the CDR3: TGTGCCAGCTCACCCAGACAGGGGAATGGGGTTACTGAAGCTTTCTTT. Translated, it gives CASSPRQGNGVTEAFF. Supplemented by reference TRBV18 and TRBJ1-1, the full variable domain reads NAGVMQNPRHLVRRRGQEARLRCSPMKGHSHVYWYRQLPEEGLKFMVYLQKENIIDESGMPKERFSAEFPKEGPSILRIQQVVRGDSAAYFCASSPRQGNGVTEAFFGQGTRLTVV.

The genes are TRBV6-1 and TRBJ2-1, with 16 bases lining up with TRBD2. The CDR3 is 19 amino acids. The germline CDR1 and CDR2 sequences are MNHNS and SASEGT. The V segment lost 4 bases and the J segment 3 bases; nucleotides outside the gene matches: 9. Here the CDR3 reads CASSGPGLAGGHYYNEQFF. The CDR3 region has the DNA TGTGCCAGCAGTGGTCCGGGACTAGCGGGGGGGCATTACTACAATGAGCAGTTCTTC.

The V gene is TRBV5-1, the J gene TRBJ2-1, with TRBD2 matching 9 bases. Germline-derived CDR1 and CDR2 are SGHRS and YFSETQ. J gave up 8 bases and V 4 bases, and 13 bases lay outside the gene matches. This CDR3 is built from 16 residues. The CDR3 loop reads CASSTDAGGRGDEQFF. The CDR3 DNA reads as TGCGCCAGCAGCACCGACGCCGGCGGGAGGGGTGATGAGCAGTTCTTC.

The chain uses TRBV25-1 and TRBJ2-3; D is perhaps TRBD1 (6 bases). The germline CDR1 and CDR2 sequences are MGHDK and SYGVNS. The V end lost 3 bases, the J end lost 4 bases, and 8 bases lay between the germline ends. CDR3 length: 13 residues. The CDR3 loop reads CASSETGSDTQYF. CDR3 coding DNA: TGTGCCAGCAGTGAGACAGGTTCAGATACGCAGTATTTT.